The clone carrying this TCR beta chain was observed a few times. The sample belongs to a study of beta chain features in type 1 diabetes. Researchers reported sorting CD4+ naive, central memory, regulatory and stem cell-like memory cells via CD45RO/CCR7/CD25/CD127/CD95/CD27. This CDR3 comprises 12 residues. Germline V CDR1 and CDR2: GTSNPN, SVGIG (reference sequence). Trimming stripped 1 base from V and 1 base from J, with 4 bases between. Reverse transcription of all isolated RNA meant that expressed TCRB transcripts were sequenced. Here immunoSEQ multiplex PCR was the method, and the copy in TCRdb shows in-frame clones only, minus some. The data contain a few hundred thousand clones, around 28% of them seen just once; the ten biggest clones take up 0.05% to 0.065%.

The TCR comes from a man younger than 35 in good health. The V call is TRBV30, the J call TRBJ1-1; no definite D call. Sample: naive CD4+ T cells from blood. CDR3 sequence (DNA): TGTGCCTGGAGTGACAGGAACACTGAAGCTTTCTTT. Protein: CAWSDRNTEAFF.